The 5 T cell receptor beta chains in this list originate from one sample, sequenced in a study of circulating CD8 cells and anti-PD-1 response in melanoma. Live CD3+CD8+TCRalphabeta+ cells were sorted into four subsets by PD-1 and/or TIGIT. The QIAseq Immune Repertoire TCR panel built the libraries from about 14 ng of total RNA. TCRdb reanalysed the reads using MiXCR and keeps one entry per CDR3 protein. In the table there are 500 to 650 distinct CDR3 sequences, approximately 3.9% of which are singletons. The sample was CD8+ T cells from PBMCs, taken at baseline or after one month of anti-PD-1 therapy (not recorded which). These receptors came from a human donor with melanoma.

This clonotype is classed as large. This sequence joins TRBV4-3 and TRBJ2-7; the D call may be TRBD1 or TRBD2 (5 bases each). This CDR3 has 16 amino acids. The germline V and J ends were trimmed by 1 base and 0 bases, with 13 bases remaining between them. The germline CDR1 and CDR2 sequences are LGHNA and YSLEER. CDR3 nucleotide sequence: TGCGCCAGCAGCCAAGGCGTAGGGGAGCCCTCCTACGAGCAGTACTTC. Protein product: CASSQGVGEPSYEQYF.

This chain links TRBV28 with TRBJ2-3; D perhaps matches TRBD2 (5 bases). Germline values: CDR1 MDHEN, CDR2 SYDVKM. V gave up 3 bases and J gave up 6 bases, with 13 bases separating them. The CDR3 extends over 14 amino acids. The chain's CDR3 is CASSLFQEADTQYF. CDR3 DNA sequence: TGTGCCAGCAGTTTGTTCCAGGAGGCGGATACGCAGTATTTT.

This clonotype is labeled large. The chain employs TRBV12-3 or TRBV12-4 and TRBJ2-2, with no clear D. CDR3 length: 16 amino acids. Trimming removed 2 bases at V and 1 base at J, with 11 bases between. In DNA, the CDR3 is TGTGCCAGCAGTTTATTTGGGGTGATGAACACCGGGGAGCTGTTTTTT. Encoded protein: CASSLFGVMNTGELFF.

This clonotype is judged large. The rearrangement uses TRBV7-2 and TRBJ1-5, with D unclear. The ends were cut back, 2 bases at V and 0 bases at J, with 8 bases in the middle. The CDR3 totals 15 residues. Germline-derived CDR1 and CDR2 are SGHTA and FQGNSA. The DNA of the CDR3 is TGTGCCAGCAGCTTATTACCAAATAGCAATCAGCCCCAGCATTTT. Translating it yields CASSLLPNSNQPQHF.

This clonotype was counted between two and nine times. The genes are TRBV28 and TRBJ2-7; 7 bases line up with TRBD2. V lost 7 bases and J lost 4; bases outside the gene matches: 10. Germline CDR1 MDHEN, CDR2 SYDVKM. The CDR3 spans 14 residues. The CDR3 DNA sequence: TGTGCCAGCAACTCCAATCGAGCGGGGTACGAGCAGTACTTC. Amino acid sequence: CASNSNRAGYEQYF.